One and the same sample provided the 24 T cell receptor beta chains below, sequenced in a study of T cell responses to AZD1222 COVID-19 vaccine. Only in-frame clones appear in the TCRdb table, and some are missing; sequencing was by immunoSEQ multiplex PCR. The sample records about 160,000 clones, around 87% being singletons. This sample comprised peripheral blood, obtained on day 0 of AZD1222 vaccination. All receptors come from an adult in good health.

The V gene is TRBV3-1 (or the pseudogene TRBV3-2), the J gene TRBJ1-1; 7 bases line up with TRBD1. There are 13 residues in the CDR3. Per the germline V gene, CDR1 is LGHDT and CDR2 is YNNKEL (reference sequence). With 4 bases clipped from V and 4 bases from J, the junction kept 3 bases outside the gene matches. CDR3 bases: TGTGCCAGCAGCCCATACAGGGGCACTGAAGCTTTCTTT. Its protein product is CASSPYRGTEAFF.

The chain uses TRBV4-2 and TRBJ2-3; no definite D call. The CDR3 covers 16 residues. Germline loops: CDR1 LGHNA, CDR2 YNFKEQ. Trimming pared 0 bases from V and 0 bases from J, leaving 10 bases between. The chain's CDR3 is CASSQDRVGSTDTQYF. CDR3 nucleotides: TGTGCCAGCAGCCAAGATCGAGTGGGGAGCACAGATACGCAGTATTTT.

The J gene is TRBJ2-7, the V gene TRBV20-1; a possible D gene is TRBD2 (5 bases). CDR3 size: 13 residues. The V gene lost 3 bases and the J gene lost 0 bases, with 9 bases spanning the gap. Germline assignment: CDR1 DFQATT and CDR2 SNEGSKA (reference sequence). The DNA of the CDR3 is TGCAGTGCTAGTTTCCGGGGCTCCTACGAGCAGTACTTC. Residues: CSASFRGSYEQYF.

The count of this clone is one. The chain uses TRBV5-4 and TRBJ2-5; 11 bases line up with TRBD2. CDR1 and CDR2 (germline): SGHNT, YYREEE (reference sequence). This CDR3 is built from 16 residues. Trimming took 2 bases from V and 0 from J; bases not matched to a gene: 3. The CDR3 bases are TGTGCCAGCAGCTTCCCACTAGCGGGGGACCAAGAGACCCAGTACTTC. This codes for CASSFPLAGDQETQYF. The full variable domain, rest sourced from reference TRBV5-4 and TRBJ2-5, is ETGVTQSPTHLIKTRGQQVTLRCSSQSGHNTVSWYQQALGQGPQFIFQYYREEENGRGNFPPRFSGLQFPNYSSELNVNALELDDSALYLCASSFPLAGDQETQYFGPGTRLLVL.

V and J are TRBV5-5 and TRBJ1-2; D ambiguous. V gave up 0 bases and J gave up 2 bases, with 14 bases separating them. CDR1 is SGHKS, CDR2 YYEKEE, per germline (reference sequence). CDR3 length equals 16 residues. CDR3 DNA: TGTGCCAGCAGCTTGGGGGGAAAGTCCGGAAACTATGGCTACACCTTC. Translated: CASSLGGKSGNYGYTF.

V and J are TRBV9 and TRBJ1-1; 10 bases fit TRBD1. CDR3 length: 15 residues. Germline values: CDR1 SGDLS, CDR2 YYNGEE. The V segment lost 3 bases and the J segment 5 bases; nucleotides outside the gene matches: 7. CDR3 DNA sequence: TGTGCCAGCAGCGCGACCGGGACAGGGGTAACTGAAGCTTTCTTT. This encodes CASSATGTGVTEAFF.

This rearrangement joins TRBV6-5 to TRBJ2-2; D assignment may be TRBD1 or TRBD2 (5 bases each). Per germline, CDR1 MNHEY and CDR2 SVGAGI. The CDR3 covers 15 residues. V lost 2 bases to trimming and J lost 4 bases, with 11 bases between them. The CDR3 DNA sequence: TGTGCCAGCAGTTACGGAGCAGGGACCACCGGGGAGCTGTTTTTT. It yields the protein CASSYGAGTTGELFF.

The V gene is TRBV7-9, the J gene TRBJ2-7; D remains unclear. Germline CDR1 is SEHNR and CDR2 is FQNEAQ (reference sequence). This CDR3 is 14 amino acids long. Trimming took off 4 bases at V and 3 bases at J, with 13 bases between the two ends. As DNA, the CDR3 is TGTGCCAGCAGCTCCACAGAGGTAAGCTACGAGCAGTACTTC. Its translation: CASSSTEVSYEQYF.

The chain joins TRBV5-6 to TRBJ1-5, with D unclear. Germline V CDR1 and CDR2: SGHDT, YYEEEE. V dropped 0 bases and J dropped 3 bases, with 7 bases sitting between them. The CDR3 contains 14 residues. The chain's CDR3 is CASSLGSYNQPQHF. The CDR3 bases are TGTGCCAGCAGCTTGGGTTCGTACAATCAGCCCCAGCATTTT.

The chain links TRBV19 to TRBJ1-6, with D possibly being TRBD1 (5 bases). The CDR3 runs 15 residues. The V and J ends lost 5 bases and 7 bases respectively, with 15 bases between them. Germline loops: CDR1 LNHDA, CDR2 SQIVND (reference sequence). CDR3 protein: CASSLGRPTNSPLHF. The DNA for the CDR3 is TGTGCCAGTAGTTTGGGGCGGCCCACGAATTCACCCCTCCACTTT.

V and J are TRBV6-5 and TRBJ1-5; TRBD1 matches 7 bases. CDR1 MNHEY and CDR2 SVGAGI come from the germline V gene. V trimming: 4 bases; J trimming: 3 bases; junction bases outside the gene matches: 3. The CDR3 loop spans 14 amino acids. DNA for the CDR3: TGTGCCAGCAGTTGGACAGGTACCAATCAGCCCCAGCATTTT. As protein: CASSWTGTNQPQHF.

The genes are TRBV5-1 and TRBJ1-5, with 7 positions matching TRBD1. The J segment lost 0 bases and the V segment lost 5 bases, leaving 5 bases of the junction unmatched. This CDR3 is 15 amino acids long. The germline V gene has CDR1 SGHRS and CDR2 YFSETQ. This CDR3 reads CASRMGQNSNQPQHF. Written as DNA, the CDR3 is TGCGCCAGCAGGATGGGACAGAATAGCAATCAGCCCCAGCATTTT.

This clone was observed a single time. The chain joins TRBV29-1 to TRBJ2-1; D is possibly TRBD1 or TRBD2 (5 bases each). V shed 5 bases and J shed 4 bases, with 15 bases lying between them. The CDR3 has 14 residues. CDR1 SQVTM and CDR2 ANQGSEA come from the germline V gene. Here the CDR3 reads CSVKPGTAYNEQFF. The CDR3 region has the DNA TGCAGCGTTAAACCCGGGACCGCATACAATGAGCAGTTCTTC.

This clone appeared a single time. The V gene is TRBV29-1, the J gene TRBJ1-1; 8 nucleotides agree with TRBD1. This CDR3 is 17 amino acids long. Per the germline V gene, CDR1 is SQVTM and CDR2 is ANQGSEA. The V segment lost 7 bases and the J segment 1 base; nucleotides outside the gene matches: 17. CDR3 sequence reads: CSATIMPGQDENTEAFF. The CDR3 DNA follows: TGCAGCGCTACCATTATGCCGGGACAGGATGAGAACACTGAAGCTTTCTTT.

V is TRBV27 and J is TRBJ1-5, with D possibly matching TRBD1 (6 bases). Germline CDR1 and CDR2: MNHEY and SMNVEV (reference sequence). With 1 base removed from V and 6 bases from J, the gap between germline ends came to 13 bases. This CDR3 comprises 15 residues. CDR3 nucleotide sequence: TGTGCCAGCAGTTTATATTGGGGGCGGGGTCAGCCCCAGCATTTT. This encodes CASSLYWGRGQPQHF.

This chain connects TRBV19 to TRBJ2-1, with D perhaps assigned TRBD1 or TRBD2 (6 bases each). In germline, CDR1 is LNHDA, CDR2 SQIVND (reference sequence). The V end was cut by 6 bases, the J end by 12 bases, with 27 bases between. This CDR3 has 16 amino acids. In DNA form, the CDR3 reads TGTGCCAGTAGCCTACCGGGGGCAGGGGCCCTGGGTGGGCAGTTCTTC. As protein: CASSLPGAGALGGQFF.

Here the CDR3 reads CASSFDTRLRHSAQHF. CDR3 nucleotides: TGTGCCAGCAGCTTCGACACAAGATTGCGTCACTCAGCCCAGCATTTT. The chain couples TRBV7-2 to TRBJ1-5, with D uncertain. Trimming cost V 3 bases and J 11 bases, with 23 bases left between them. The CDR3 totals 16 residues. In germline, CDR1 is SGHTA, CDR2 FQGNSA. The full variable domain, completed using reference TRBV7-2 and TRBJ1-5, is GAGVSQSPSNKVTEKGKDVELRCDPISGHTALYWYRQSLGQGLEFLIYFQGNSAPDKSGLPSDRFSAERTGGSVSTLTIQRTQQEDSAVYLCASSFDTRLRHSAQHFGDGTRLSIL.

The chain uses TRBV9 and TRBJ1-4; 7 bases are a match to TRBD1. CDR1 and CDR2 (germline): SGDLS, YYNGEE. V dropped 0 bases and J dropped 4; count of bases not matched to a gene: 3. The CDR3 is 15 amino acids. The CDR3 DNA follows: TGTGCCAGCAGCGTAGGGACAGGCCGTAATGAAAAACTGTTTTTT. Protein product: CASSVGTGRNEKLFF.

This clone was counted at least ten times. This sequence joins TRBV6-2 or TRBV6-3 and TRBJ1-2; D ambiguous. The CDR3 covers 12 residues. In germline, CDR1 is MNHEY, CDR2 SVGEGT. Trimming stripped 4 bases from V and 7 bases from J, with 10 bases between. The CDR3 protein is CASSLMSLGYTF. CDR3 nucleotide sequence: TGTGCCAGCAGTTTAATGTCGCTTGGCTACACCTTC.

The chain links TRBV19 to TRBJ2-7; no clear D gene. With 2 bases removed from V and 2 bases from J, the gap between germline ends came to 7 bases. Germline CDR1 and CDR2: LNHDA and SQIVND (reference sequence). The CDR3 is 13 amino acids. This chain's CDR3 is CASSISATYEQYF. The CDR3 DNA reads TGTGCCAGTAGTATATCAGCGACCTACGAGCAGTACTTC.

This chain links TRBV4-3 with TRBJ2-2, with D possibly being TRBD2 (5 bases). Germline loops: CDR1 LGHNA, CDR2 YSLEER. V was clipped by 1 base and J by 1 base, with 13 bases between them. The CDR3 length is 17 residues. The CDR3 sequence is CASSQAWDSVNTGELFF. The CDR3 coding sequence is TGCGCCAGCAGCCAAGCTTGGGATAGCGTGAACACCGGGGAGCTGTTTTTT.

This clone was detected once. The CDR3 here is CASSSTMNTEAFF. The DNA for the CDR3 is TGTGCCAGCAGCAGCACGATGAACACTGAAGCTTTCTTT. The gene calls are TRBV5-4 and TRBJ1-1; D not certain. CDR1 and CDR2 from the germline V gene are SGHNT and YYREEE (reference sequence). The CDR3 is 13 residues long. Between the trimmed V and J ends, which lost 4 bases and 0 bases, there was a span of 7 bases.

V is TRBV3-1 (or the pseudogene TRBV3-2) and J is TRBJ1-2; a weak D match, TRBD1 (5 bases). The CDR3 is 15 residues long. Trimming pared 10 bases from V and 2 bases from J, leaving 20 bases between. Germline CDR1 reads LGHDT; CDR2 reads YNNKEL (reference sequence). CDR3 loop: CATPLGPPTNYGYTF. CDR3 DNA: TGTGCCACTCCCCTGGGACCTCCTACCAACTATGGCTACACCTTC.

The chain combines TRBV5-1 with TRBJ2-1, with 8 nucleotides matching TRBD2. J gave up 4 bases and V 4 bases, and 10 bases lay outside the gene matches. This CDR3 region has 16 residues. In germline, CDR1 is SGHRS, CDR2 YFSETQ. The CDR3 protein is CASSVGTRGPYNEQFF. In nucleotides, the CDR3 is TGCGCCAGCAGCGTTGGGACTAGGGGACCATACAATGAGCAGTTCTTC.